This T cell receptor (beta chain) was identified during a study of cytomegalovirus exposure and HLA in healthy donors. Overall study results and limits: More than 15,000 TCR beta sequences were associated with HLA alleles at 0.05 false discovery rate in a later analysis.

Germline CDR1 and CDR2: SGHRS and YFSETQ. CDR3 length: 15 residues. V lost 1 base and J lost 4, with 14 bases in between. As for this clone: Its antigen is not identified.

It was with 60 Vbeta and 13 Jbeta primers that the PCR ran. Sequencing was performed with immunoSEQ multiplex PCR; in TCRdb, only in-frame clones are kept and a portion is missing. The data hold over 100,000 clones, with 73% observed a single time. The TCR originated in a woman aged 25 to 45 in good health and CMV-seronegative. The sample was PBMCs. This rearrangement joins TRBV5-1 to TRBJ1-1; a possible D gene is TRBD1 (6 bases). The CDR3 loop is CASSLQSGGLTEAFF. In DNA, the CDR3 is TGCGCCAGCAGCTTGCAGTCGGGGGGCCTCACTGAAGCTTTCTTT.